Listed below are T cell receptor beta chains from one sample, sequenced in a study of blood T cell repertoires in COVID-19. Sequencing used immunoSEQ multiplex PCR; TCRdb keeps in-frame clones, though not all of them. This repertoire shows 80,000 to 85,000 clones, just over 85% found once; its top ten account for 4.8%. The sample consisted of peripheral blood. These receptors all stem from a woman older than 75 with acute or convalescent COVID-19. Each CDR3 is given with its conserved first and last residue. Fields, in order: D gene, V gene, J gene, clone size, CDR3 protein, CDR3 DNA. The D gene is left open where the match is weak. Clone size appears in some rows only: once, few, many, or a class for an expanded clone.

d_call: -
v_call: TRBV5-6
j_call: TRBJ2-7
clone_size: -
cdr3_aa: CASSLRGLEQYF
cdr3_nt: TGTGCCAGCAGCTTACGAGGGTTGGAGCAGTACTTC

d_call: TRBD1
v_call: TRBV7-7
j_call: TRBJ2-2
clone_size: -
cdr3_aa: CASSQTGGDTGELFF
cdr3_nt: TGTGCTAGCAGCCAGACAGGGGGGGACACCGGGGAGCTGTTTTTT

d_call: TRBD2
v_call: TRBV10-3
j_call: TRBJ2-1
clone_size: -
cdr3_aa: CAITALAGGSNEQFF
cdr3_nt: TGTGCCATCACTGCACTAGCGGGGGGGTCCAATGAGCAGTTCTTC

d_call: TRBD1
v_call: TRBV19
j_call: TRBJ2-4
clone_size: -
cdr3_aa: CASSRGTGREAKNIQYF
cdr3_nt: TGTGCCAGTAGTAGGGGGACAGGGAGGGAAGCCAAAAACATTCAGTACTTC

d_call: -
v_call: TRBV5-6
j_call: TRBJ2-1
clone_size: -
cdr3_aa: CASSGERSSYNEQFF
cdr3_nt: TGTGCCAGCAGCGGTGAGCGGAGCTCCTACAATGAGCAGTTCTTC

d_call: TRBD2
v_call: TRBV2
j_call: TRBJ2-3
clone_size: once
cdr3_aa: CASTRGASGAGTQYF
cdr3_nt: TGTGCCAGCACCCGAGGGGCTAGCGGCGCGGGGACGCAGTATTTT

d_call: TRBD2
v_call: TRBV2
j_call: TRBJ2-7
clone_size: -
cdr3_aa: CASSEGGRNSYEQYF
cdr3_nt: TGTGCCAGCAGTGAAGGCGGGAGAAACTCCTACGAGCAGTACTTC

d_call: -
v_call: TRBV6-1
j_call: TRBJ2-7
clone_size: -
cdr3_aa: CASSEASRFYEQYF
cdr3_nt: TGTGCCAGCAGTGAAGCATCTCGGTTCTACGAGCAGTACTTC

d_call: TRBD1
v_call: TRBV30
j_call: TRBJ1-5
clone_size: -
cdr3_aa: CASRNRGLSQPQHF
cdr3_nt: TGTGCCTCCCGAAACAGGGGGCTCAGTCAGCCCCAGCATTTT

d_call: TRBD1
v_call: TRBV11-2
j_call: TRBJ2-2
clone_size: -
cdr3_aa: CASSLDRGRHTGELFF
cdr3_nt: TGTGCCAGCAGCCTGGACAGGGGCCGACACACCGGGGAGCTGTTTTTT

d_call: TRBD1
v_call: TRBV15
j_call: TRBJ2-3
clone_size: -
cdr3_aa: CATSRLGQGAPGDTDTQYF
cdr3_nt: TGTGCCACCAGCAGATTGGGACAGGGGGCACCGGGCGACACAGATACGCAGTATTTT

d_call: TRBD1
v_call: TRBV6-5
j_call: TRBJ2-7
clone_size: -
cdr3_aa: CASSYTMTGGWYEQYF
cdr3_nt: TGTGCCAGCAGTTACACGATGACAGGGGGTTGGTACGAGCAGTACTTC

d_call: TRBD2
v_call: TRBV5-4
j_call: TRBJ2-1
clone_size: few
cdr3_aa: CASSPRLAGDNEQFF
cdr3_nt: TGTGCCAGCAGCCCGAGACTAGCGGGGGACAATGAGCAGTTCTTC

d_call: -
v_call: TRBV19
j_call: TRBJ2-7
clone_size: -
cdr3_aa: CASSVMGHDYEQYF
cdr3_nt: TGTGCCAGTAGTGTAATGGGACATGACTACGAGCAGTACTTC

d_call: TRBD2
v_call: TRBV19
j_call: TRBJ2-3
clone_size: -
cdr3_aa: CASSSRGDSGATDTQYF
cdr3_nt: TGTGCCAGTAGTTCCCGGGGGGATAGCGGGGCCACAGATACGCAGTATTTT

d_call: TRBD1
v_call: TRBV6-5
j_call: TRBJ1-5
clone_size: few
cdr3_aa: CASSRDRDRQPQHF
cdr3_nt: TGTGCCAGCAGTCGGGACAGGGACCGTCAGCCCCAGCATTTT

d_call: -
v_call: TRBV5-1
j_call: TRBJ1-6
clone_size: -
cdr3_aa: CASSLEAGPNSPLHF
cdr3_nt: TGCGCCAGCAGCTTGGAAGCGGGGCCTAATTCACCCCTCCACTTT

d_call: TRBD2
v_call: TRBV9
j_call: TRBJ2-3
clone_size: -
cdr3_aa: CASSVGSAGGRTDTQYF
cdr3_nt: TGTGCCAGCAGCGTAGGGTCGGCGGGAGGACGCACAGATACGCAGTATTTT

d_call: -
v_call: TRBV5-1
j_call: TRBJ2-6
clone_size: -
cdr3_aa: CASSLDGSGANVLTF
cdr3_nt: TGCGCCAGCAGCTTGGACGGCTCTGGGGCCAACGTCCTGACTTTC

d_call: -
v_call: TRBV24-1
j_call: TRBJ1-2
clone_size: -
cdr3_aa: CAGPGHDYGYTF
cdr3_nt: TGTGCCGGACCGGGACATGACTATGGCTACACCTTC

d_call: TRBD1
v_call: TRBV30
j_call: TRBJ1-4
clone_size: -
cdr3_aa: CAATRQGLVTNEKLFF
cdr3_nt: TGTGCCGCGACCCGACAGGGGTTGGTGACTAATGAAAAACTGTTTTTT

d_call: TRBD2
v_call: TRBV5-1
j_call: TRBJ2-1
clone_size: -
cdr3_aa: CATGTSGFNEQFF
cdr3_nt: TGCGCCACCGGGACTAGCGGGTTCAATGAGCAGTTCTTC

d_call: -
v_call: TRBV3-1/TRBV3-2
j_call: TRBJ1-6
clone_size: -
cdr3_aa: CASSQVAGSSPLHF
cdr3_nt: TGTGCCAGCAGCCAAGTTGCAGGCTCGTCACCCCTCCACTTT

d_call: TRBD1
v_call: TRBV11-3
j_call: TRBJ2-3
clone_size: -
cdr3_aa: CASSPGQGRGPDTQYF
cdr3_nt: TGTGCCAGCAGCCCTGGACAGGGAAGAGGTCCAGATACGCAGTATTTT

d_call: -
v_call: TRBV29-1
j_call: TRBJ1-1
clone_size: -
cdr3_aa: CSVATGSLNTEAFF
cdr3_nt: TGCAGCGTTGCGACGGGGTCGCTGAACACTGAAGCTTTCTTT

d_call: TRBD1
v_call: TRBV3-1/TRBV3-2
j_call: TRBJ1-1
clone_size: -
cdr3_aa: CASSPRQGGTEAFF
cdr3_nt: TGTGCCAGCAGCCCCCGACAGGGTGGGACTGAAGCTTTCTTT

d_call: TRBD2
v_call: TRBV4-2
j_call: TRBJ2-1
clone_size: -
cdr3_aa: CASSQDRTSGGNEQFF
cdr3_nt: TGTGCCAGCAGCCAAGATAGGACTAGCGGGGGTAATGAGCAGTTCTTC

d_call: TRBD2
v_call: TRBV10-3
j_call: TRBJ2-7
clone_size: -
cdr3_aa: CAISEGETSGGYEQYF
cdr3_nt: TGTGCCATCAGTGAGGGGGAGACTAGCGGGGGGTACGAGCAGTACTTC

d_call: -
v_call: TRBV5-1
j_call: TRBJ1-4
clone_size: once
cdr3_aa: CASSSQPNEKLFF
cdr3_nt: TGCGCCAGCAGCTCACAGCCCAATGAAAAACTGTTTTTT

d_call: -
v_call: TRBV25-1
j_call: TRBJ2-2
clone_size: -
cdr3_aa: CASSESRRTGELFF
cdr3_nt: TGTGCCAGCAGTGAATCAAGGAGGACCGGGGAGCTGTTTTTT

d_call: TRBD1
v_call: TRBV30
j_call: TRBJ1-5
clone_size: -
cdr3_aa: CACTTGGRQPQHF
cdr3_nt: TGTGCCTGTACCACAGGGGGCAGGCAGCCCCAGCATTTT

d_call: -
v_call: TRBV4-1
j_call: TRBJ1-1
clone_size: -
cdr3_aa: CASSQDPVGRAVF
cdr3_nt: TGCGCCAGCAGCCAAGATCCTGTGGGCAGGGCCGTCTTT

d_call: -
v_call: TRBV12-3/TRBV12-4
j_call: TRBJ1-2
clone_size: -
cdr3_aa: CASSYLDYGYTF
cdr3_nt: TGTGCCAGCAGTTACTTGGACTATGGCTACACCTTC

d_call: TRBD2
v_call: TRBV19
j_call: TRBJ2-5
clone_size: -
cdr3_aa: CASSAYEGGGAKETQYF
cdr3_nt: TGTGCCAGTAGTGCTTACGAGGGCGGGGGGGCCAAAGAGACCCAGTACTTC

d_call: -
v_call: TRBV2
j_call: TRBJ1-4
clone_size: -
cdr3_aa: CASSGGGGPNEKLFF
cdr3_nt: TGTGCCAGCAGTGGGGGTGGAGGGCCTAATGAAAAACTGTTTTTT

d_call: TRBD2
v_call: TRBV12-5
j_call: TRBJ2-1
clone_size: -
cdr3_aa: CASGLVSFGLAGDNEQFF
cdr3_nt: TGTGCTAGTGGTTTGGTCAGTTTTGGACTAGCGGGGGACAATGAGCAGTTCTTC

d_call: TRBD2
v_call: TRBV7-2
j_call: TRBJ2-1
clone_size: -
cdr3_aa: CASSPRTSGGIIEQFF
cdr3_nt: TGTGCCAGCAGCCCCCGGACTAGCGGGGGTATTATTGAGCAGTTCTTC

d_call: -
v_call: TRBV5-1
j_call: TRBJ2-7
clone_size: -
cdr3_aa: CASSLDAGTYEQYF
cdr3_nt: TGCGCCAGCAGCTTGGATGCGGGGACCTACGAGCAGTACTTC

d_call: -
v_call: TRBV19
j_call: TRBJ2-3
clone_size: -
cdr3_aa: CASSRPSTDTQYF
cdr3_nt: TGTGCCAGTAGTAGGCCAAGCACAGATACGCAGTATTTT

d_call: TRBD2
v_call: TRBV6-5
j_call: TRBJ2-3
clone_size: -
cdr3_aa: CASSSGLVVNTQYF
cdr3_nt: TGTGCCAGCAGTTCGGGACTAGTCGTGAATACGCAGTATTTT

d_call: TRBD1
v_call: TRBV4-2
j_call: TRBJ2-3
clone_size: -
cdr3_aa: CASSQESLRGLLGDTQYF
cdr3_nt: TGTGCCAGCAGCCAAGAATCCCTGAGGGGGCTATTGGGAGATACGCAGTATTTT

d_call: -
v_call: TRBV27
j_call: TRBJ1-3
clone_size: -
cdr3_aa: CASSLYGNSGNTIYF
cdr3_nt: TGTGCCAGCAGTTTATACGGGAACTCTGGAAACACCATATATTTT

d_call: TRBD1
v_call: TRBV11-2
j_call: TRBJ2-6
clone_size: -
cdr3_aa: CASSFGTAGANVLTF
cdr3_nt: TGTGCCAGCAGCTTCGGGACAGCTGGGGCCAACGTCCTGACTTTC

d_call: TRBD2
v_call: TRBV5-1
j_call: TRBJ2-5
clone_size: -
cdr3_aa: CASSFRLAVEETQYF
cdr3_nt: TGCGCCAGCAGCTTTCGACTAGCCGTGGAAGAGACCCAGTACTTC

d_call: TRBD2
v_call: TRBV19
j_call: TRBJ2-3
clone_size: -
cdr3_aa: CASSIGRETQYF
cdr3_nt: TGTGCCAGTAGTATAGGGCGGGAGACGCAGTATTTT

d_call: -
v_call: TRBV28
j_call: TRBJ2-7
clone_size: few
cdr3_aa: CASSSRSYEQYF
cdr3_nt: TGTGCCAGCAGTTCTCGCTCCTACGAGCAGTACTTC

d_call: TRBD1
v_call: TRBV13
j_call: TRBJ1-1
clone_size: -
cdr3_aa: CASSLGGWDRTNTEAFF
cdr3_nt: TGTGCCAGCAGCTTAGGTGGGTGGGACAGAACGAACACTGAAGCTTTCTTT

d_call: TRBD1
v_call: TRBV7-2
j_call: TRBJ2-3
clone_size: -
cdr3_aa: CASSWTGRTDTQYF
cdr3_nt: TGTGCCAGCAGCTGGACAGGGCGCACAGATACGCAGTATTTT

d_call: TRBD2
v_call: TRBV5-1
j_call: TRBJ2-7
clone_size: -
cdr3_aa: CASSRTSGTYEQYF
cdr3_nt: TGCGCCAGCAGCCGGACTAGCGGGACCTACGAGCAGTACTTC

d_call: TRBD2
v_call: TRBV5-1
j_call: TRBJ2-1
clone_size: -
cdr3_aa: CASSQGLVPNEQFF
cdr3_nt: TGCGCCAGCAGCCAGGGACTAGTCCCCAATGAGCAGTTCTTC

d_call: -
v_call: TRBV6-5
j_call: TRBJ1-5
clone_size: -
cdr3_aa: CASSTNREQPQHF
cdr3_nt: TGTGCCAGCAGTACTAACCGGGAGCAGCCCCAGCATTTT

d_call: TRBD1
v_call: TRBV3-1/TRBV3-2
j_call: TRBJ1-1
clone_size: -
cdr3_aa: CASSQGRGPQNTEAFF
cdr3_nt: TGTGCCAGCAGCCAAGGAAGGGGGCCCCAAAACACTGAAGCTTTCTTT

d_call: -
v_call: TRBV5-1
j_call: TRBJ2-5
clone_size: -
cdr3_aa: CASSFGQPQETQYF
cdr3_nt: TGCGCCAGCAGTTTCGGACAACCGCAAGAGACCCAGTACTTC

d_call: -
v_call: TRBV2
j_call: TRBJ2-5
clone_size: -
cdr3_aa: CASSPDRSEETQYF
cdr3_nt: TGTGCCAGCAGTCCTGACAGAAGCGAAGAGACCCAGTACTTC